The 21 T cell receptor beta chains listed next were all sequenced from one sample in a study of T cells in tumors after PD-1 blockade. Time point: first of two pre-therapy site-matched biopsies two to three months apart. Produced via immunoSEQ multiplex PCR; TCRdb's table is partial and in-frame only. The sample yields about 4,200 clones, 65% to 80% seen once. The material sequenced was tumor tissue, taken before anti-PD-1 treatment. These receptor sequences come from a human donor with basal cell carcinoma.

The CDR3 loop reads CASSEGWEAFF. The DNA for the CDR3 is TGTGCCAGCAGTGAAGGTTGGGAAGCTTTCTTT. The rearrangement uses TRBV25-1 and TRBJ1-1; no reliable D call. V dropped 2 bases and J dropped 8 bases, with 6 bases sitting between them. CDR1 and CDR2 from the germline V gene are MGHDK and SYGVNS. There are 11 residues in the CDR3.

The CDR3 is CAWSGRLRINSPLHF. CDR3 DNA: TGTGCCTGGAGCGGGAGACTGCGGATTAATTCACCCCTCCACTTT. J is TRBJ1-6 and V is TRBV30; D unclear. Trimming took 3 bases from V and 6 from J, leaving 15 bases between them. CDR1 is GTSNPN and CDR2 is SVGIG in the germline V gene (reference sequence). The CDR3 loop spans 15 amino acids.

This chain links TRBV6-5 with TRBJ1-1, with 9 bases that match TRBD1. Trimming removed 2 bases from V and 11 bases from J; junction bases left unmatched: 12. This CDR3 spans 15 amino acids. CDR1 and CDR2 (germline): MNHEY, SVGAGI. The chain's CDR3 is CASSYTLPTGGQAFF. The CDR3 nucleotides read TGTGCCAGCAGTTACACCCTCCCAACAGGGGGCCAGGCTTTCTTT.

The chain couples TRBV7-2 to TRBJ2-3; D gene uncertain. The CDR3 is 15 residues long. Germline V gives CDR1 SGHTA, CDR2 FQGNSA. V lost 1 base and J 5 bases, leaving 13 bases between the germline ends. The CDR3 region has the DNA TGTGCCAGCAGCTTAGAGACGGTGGGCCTAGATACGCAGTATTTT. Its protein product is CASSLETVGLDTQYF.

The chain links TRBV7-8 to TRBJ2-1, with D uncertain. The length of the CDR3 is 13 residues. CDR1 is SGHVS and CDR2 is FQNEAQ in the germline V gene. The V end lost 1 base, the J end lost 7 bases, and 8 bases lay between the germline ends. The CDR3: CASSLGADNEQFF. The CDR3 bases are TGTGCCAGCAGCTTAGGTGCAGATAATGAGCAGTTCTTC.

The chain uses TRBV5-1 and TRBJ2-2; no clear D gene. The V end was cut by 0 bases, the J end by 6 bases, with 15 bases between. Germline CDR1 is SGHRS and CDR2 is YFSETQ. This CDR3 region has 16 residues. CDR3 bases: TGCGCCAGCAGCTTGGTCCCCCAAGGGTCGGCCGGGGAGCTGTTTTTT. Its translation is CASSLVPQGSAGELFF.

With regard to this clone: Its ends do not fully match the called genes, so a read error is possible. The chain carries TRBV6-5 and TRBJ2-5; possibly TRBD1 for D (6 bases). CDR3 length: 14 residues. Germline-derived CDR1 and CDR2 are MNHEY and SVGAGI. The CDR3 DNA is TGTACCAGCTCGCAGGGGTCGTTCGTGGAGACCCAGTACTTC. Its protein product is CTSSQGSFVETQYF.

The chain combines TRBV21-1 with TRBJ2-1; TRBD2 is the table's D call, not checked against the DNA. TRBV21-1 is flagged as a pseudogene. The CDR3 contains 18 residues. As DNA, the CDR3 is TGTGCCAGCAAAGCGGTTAGCGGGGGGAAGCCCTTGTACAATGAGCAGTTCTTC. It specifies CASKAVSGGKPLYNEQFF.

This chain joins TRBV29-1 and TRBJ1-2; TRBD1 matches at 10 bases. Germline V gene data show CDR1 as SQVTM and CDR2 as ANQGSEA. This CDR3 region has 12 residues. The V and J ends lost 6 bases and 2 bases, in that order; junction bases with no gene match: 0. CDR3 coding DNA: TGCAGCGTGGGACAGGGGAACTATGGCTACACCTTC. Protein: CSVGQGNYGYTF.

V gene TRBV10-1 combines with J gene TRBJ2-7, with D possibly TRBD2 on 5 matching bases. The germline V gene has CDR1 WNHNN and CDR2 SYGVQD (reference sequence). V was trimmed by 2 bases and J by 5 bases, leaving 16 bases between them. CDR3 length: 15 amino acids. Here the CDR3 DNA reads TGCGCCAGCAGTGAGCGGGTATCGGGGATCCACGAGCAGTACTTC. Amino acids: CASSERVSGIHEQYF.

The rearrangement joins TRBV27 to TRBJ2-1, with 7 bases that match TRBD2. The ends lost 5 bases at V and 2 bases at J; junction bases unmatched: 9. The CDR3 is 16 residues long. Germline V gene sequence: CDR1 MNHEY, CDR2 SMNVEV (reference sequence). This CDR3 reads CASSRPVAGAYNEQFF. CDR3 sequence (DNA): TGTGCCAGCAGTCGCCCCGTCGCGGGGGCCTACAATGAGCAGTTCTTC.

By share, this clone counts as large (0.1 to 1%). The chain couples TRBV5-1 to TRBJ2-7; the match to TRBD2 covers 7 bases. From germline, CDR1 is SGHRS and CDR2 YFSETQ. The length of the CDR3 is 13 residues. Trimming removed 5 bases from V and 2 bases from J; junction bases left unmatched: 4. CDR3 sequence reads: CASRAGEAYEQYF. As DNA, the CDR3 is TGCGCCAGCAGGGCGGGGGAGGCCTACGAGCAGTACTTC.

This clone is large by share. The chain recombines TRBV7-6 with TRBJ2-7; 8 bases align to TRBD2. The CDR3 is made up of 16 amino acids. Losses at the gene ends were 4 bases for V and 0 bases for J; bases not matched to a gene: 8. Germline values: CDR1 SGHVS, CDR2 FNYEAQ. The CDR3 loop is CASSSSTSASSYEQYF. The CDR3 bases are TGTGCCAGCAGCTCTTCGACTAGCGCGAGCTCCTACGAGCAGTACTTC. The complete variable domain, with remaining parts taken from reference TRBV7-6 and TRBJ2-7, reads GAGVSQSPRYKVTKRGQDVALRCDPISGHVSLYWYRQALGQGPEFLTYFNYEAQQDKSGLPNDRFSAERPEGSISTLTIQRTEQRDSAMYRCASSSSTSASSYEQYFGPGTRLTVT.

CDR3 sequence (DNA): TGCGCCAGCAGCTTGGCAGGGGGGAAAGGCGGGGAGCTGTTTTTT. The encoded protein is CASSLAGGKGGELFF. The chain employs TRBV5-1 and TRBJ2-2; D is perhaps TRBD1 (7 bases). The CDR3 length is 15 residues. The V and J ends lost 0 bases and 7 bases respectively, with 13 bases between them. The germline gives CDR1 SGHRS, CDR2 YFSETQ.

CDR3 sequence: CASSSGQGSYNEQFF. The CDR3 coding sequence is TGTGCCAGCAGCTCCGGACAGGGATCCTACAATGAGCAGTTCTTC. The chain uses TRBV5-4 and TRBJ2-1, with 8 bases lining up with TRBD1. Germline V CDR1 and CDR2: SGHNT, YYREEE (reference sequence). The CDR3 totals 15 residues. Unmatched junction bases numbered 3, after V lost 3 bases and J lost 1 base.

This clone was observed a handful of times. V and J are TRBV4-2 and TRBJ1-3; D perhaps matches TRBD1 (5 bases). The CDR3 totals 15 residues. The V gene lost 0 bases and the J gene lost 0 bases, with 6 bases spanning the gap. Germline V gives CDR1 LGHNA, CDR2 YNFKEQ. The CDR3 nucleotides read TGTGCCAGCAGCCAAGAGGGGGGCTCTGGAAACACCATATATTTT. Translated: CASSQEGGSGNTIYF.

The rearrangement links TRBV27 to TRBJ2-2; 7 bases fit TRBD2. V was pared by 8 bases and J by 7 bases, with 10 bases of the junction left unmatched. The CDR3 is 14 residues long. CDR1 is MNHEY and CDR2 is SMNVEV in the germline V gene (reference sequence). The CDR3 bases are TGTGCCAGCCACCGTCTGGGGGGGGGCGGGGAGCTGTTTTTT. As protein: CASHRLGGGGELFF.

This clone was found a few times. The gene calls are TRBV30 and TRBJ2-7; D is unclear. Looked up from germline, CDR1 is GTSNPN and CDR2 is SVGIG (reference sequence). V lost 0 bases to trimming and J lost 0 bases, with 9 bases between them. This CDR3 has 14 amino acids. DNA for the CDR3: TGTGCCTGGAGTGTAAAGGTCCTCTCCTACGAGCAGTACTTC. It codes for CAWSVKVLSYEQYF.

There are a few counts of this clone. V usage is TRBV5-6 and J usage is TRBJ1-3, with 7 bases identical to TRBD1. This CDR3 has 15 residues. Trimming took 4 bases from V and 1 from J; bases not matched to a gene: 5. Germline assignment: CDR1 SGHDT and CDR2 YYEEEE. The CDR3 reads CASSPNRGSGNTIYF. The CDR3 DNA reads TGTGCCAGCAGCCCTAACAGGGGATCTGGAAACACCATATATTTT. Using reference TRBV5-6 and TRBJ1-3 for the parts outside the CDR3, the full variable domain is DAGVTQSPTHLIKTRGQQVTLRCSPKSGHDTVSWYQQALGQGPQFIFQYYEEEERQRGNFPDRFSGHQFPNYSSELNVNALLLGDSALYLCASSPNRGSGNTIYFGEGSWLTVV.

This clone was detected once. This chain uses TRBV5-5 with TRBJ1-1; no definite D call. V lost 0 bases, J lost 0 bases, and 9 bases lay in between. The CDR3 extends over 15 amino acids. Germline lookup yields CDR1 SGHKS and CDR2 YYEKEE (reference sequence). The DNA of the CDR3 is TGTGCCAGCAGCTTGGCCATTTTACTGAACACTGAAGCTTTCTTT. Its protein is CASSLAILLNTEAFF.

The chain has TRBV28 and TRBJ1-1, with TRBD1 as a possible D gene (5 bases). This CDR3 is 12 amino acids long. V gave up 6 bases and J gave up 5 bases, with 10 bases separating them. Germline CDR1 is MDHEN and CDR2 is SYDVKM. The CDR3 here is CASRTQGTEAFF. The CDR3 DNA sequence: TGTGCCAGCAGAACTCAGGGAACTGAAGCTTTCTTT.